These 20 T cell receptor beta chains were all obtained from the same sample, sequenced in a study of T cells in narcolepsy. The method was immunoSEQ multiplex PCR; TCRdb's version includes in-frame clones alone and lacks a portion of them. Altogether over 25,000 clones are present, around nine tenths being singletons, with the ten largest covering 1% to 1.3%. What was sequenced was CD45RA- memory CD4+ T cells from PBMCs. All receptors come from a human donor with narcolepsy.

The V and J genes are TRBV15 and TRBJ1-2, with D tentatively TRBD1 (5 bases). In germline, CDR1 is LNHNV, CDR2 YYDKDF (reference sequence). Trimming stripped 5 bases from V and 3 bases from J, with 16 bases between. The CDR3 is 15 residues long. The CDR3: CATSQDGRGDYGYTF. DNA of the CDR3: TGTGCCACCAGCCAAGATGGGCGGGGCGACTATGGCTACACCTTC.

Of note for this clone: Different DNA sequences within this sample yield the same CDR3. This chain uses TRBV6-5 with TRBJ1-6; TRBD1 matches at 7 bases. Germline V CDR1 and CDR2: MNHEY, SVGAGI. V gave up 5 bases and J gave up 7 bases; unmatched junction bases: 5. CDR3 length: 14 residues. The CDR3 loop reads CASSPTGRNSPLHF. The CDR3 nucleotides read TGTGCCAGCAGTCCGACAGGGAGAAATTCACCCCTCCACTTT.

This clone is a singleton in its sample. This chain joins TRBV2 and TRBJ2-2, with unresolved D. The ends were cut back, 7 bases at V and 3 bases at J, with 6 bases in the middle. Germline V gene lookup returns CDR1 SNHLY and CDR2 FYNNEI. CDR3 length equals 12 residues. The CDR3 DNA is TGTGCCAGCACAAGGGACACCGGGGAGCTGTTTTTT. It encodes CASTRDTGELFF.

The genes are TRBV10-3 and TRBJ1-5; 8 nucleotides agree with TRBD1. CDR3 length: 13 residues. Germline V gene data show CDR1 as ENHRY and CDR2 as SYGVKD. V lost 6 bases and J lost 6; bases outside the gene matches: 4. The CDR3 region is CAIRGTGGQPQHF. CDR3 in DNA: TGTGCCATCAGAGGGACAGGTGGTCAGCCCCAGCATTTT.

V usage is TRBV4-2 and J usage is TRBJ2-2, with 8 positions matching TRBD2. Losses at the gene ends were 3 bases for V and 0 bases for J; bases not matched to a gene: 9. From germline, CDR1 is LGHNA and CDR2 YNFKEQ. This CDR3 is built from 18 residues. In DNA, the CDR3 is TGTGCCAGCAGCCAGGGTGCCGGGGGGGCTGCGAACACCGGGGAGCTGTTTTTT. It encodes CASSQGAGGAANTGELFF.

This clone came up a few times. The gene calls are TRBV28 and TRBJ1-3; D is unresolved. The CDR3 extends over 12 amino acids. Germline V CDR1 and CDR2: MDHEN, SYDVKM. Trimming shortened V by 1 base and J by 5 bases, and 3 bases separated the two germline ends. CDR3 loop: CASSLSRNTIYF. The CDR3 coding sequence is TGTGCCAGCAGTTTATCGCGAAACACCATATATTTT.

This rearrangement joins TRBV19 to TRBJ2-1; no definite D call. CDR3 length: 11 amino acids. V was cut by 4 bases and J by 8 bases, with 6 bases left in between. CDR1 and CDR2 from the germline V gene are LNHDA and SQIVND (reference sequence). CDR3 nucleotide sequence: TGTGCCAGTAGTACCATATATGAGCAGTTCTTC. Encoded protein: CASSTIYEQFF.

This clone was counted once. CDR3 nucleotides: TGTGCCAGCAGTTTAGCCGGGGGGGGCTACAATGAGCAGTTCTTC. It is translated as CASSLAGGGYNEQFF. The V call is TRBV28, the J call TRBJ2-1, with TRBD2 matching over 8 bases. Germline CDR1 MDHEN, CDR2 SYDVKM. J gave up 3 bases and V 2 bases, and 3 bases lay outside the gene matches. This CDR3 spans 15 amino acids.

This clone was counted once. J is TRBJ1-2 and V is TRBV7-2; D gene uncertain. CDR3 length: 12 residues. Per germline, CDR1 SGHTA and CDR2 FQGNSA. Trimming took off 2 bases at V and 10 bases at J, with 11 bases between the two ends. In DNA, the CDR3 is TGTGCCAGCAGCTTAAAAGGCCTGGACTACACCTTC. Encoded protein: CASSLKGLDYTF.

The CDR3 region has the DNA TGTGCCATCAGTGTGGGTAGGGCAGGGGATTCCTACGAGCAGTACTTC. Translation: CAISVGRAGDSYEQYF. The chain couples TRBV10-3 to TRBJ2-7, with D maybe TRBD1 (6 bases). The CDR3 length is 16 residues. Trimming removed 4 bases at V and 1 base at J, with 17 bases between. Germline V gives CDR1 ENHRY, CDR2 SYGVKD.

The chain links TRBV19 to TRBJ1-1; D ambiguous. The length of the CDR3 is 14 residues. Germline V gene lookup returns CDR1 LNHDA and CDR2 SQIVND (reference sequence). Trimming removed 7 bases from V and 0 bases from J, with 12 bases in between. The CDR3 nucleotides are TGTGCCAGTATATCGATAGGGCTGAACACTGAAGCTTTCTTT. Translation gives CASISIGLNTEAFF.

This rearrangement joins TRBV5-1 to TRBJ1-4, with a weak D call TRBD1 (6 bases). V lost 4 bases and J lost 3, with 10 bases in between. The CDR3 runs 14 residues. CDR1 and CDR2 from the germline V gene are SGHRS and YFSETQ. CDR3 bases: TGCGCCAGCAGCCGCGGACAGTCTAATGAAAAACTGTTTTTT. It codes for CASSRGQSNEKLFF.

V usage is TRBV5-4 and J usage is TRBJ2-5; 10 bases agree with TRBD1. J gave up 1 base and V 6 bases, and 6 bases lay outside the gene matches. This CDR3 has 15 residues. Germline lookup yields CDR1 SGHNT and CDR2 YYREEE (reference sequence). The CDR3 loop reads CASTVGQGGQETQYF. DNA for the CDR3: TGTGCCAGCACCGTTGGACAGGGGGGCCAAGAGACCCAGTACTTC.

This rearrangement joins TRBV7-6 to TRBJ2-7, with TRBD2 matching over 9 bases. Per the germline V gene, CDR1 is SGHVS and CDR2 is FNYEAQ. The CDR3 extends over 14 amino acids. The junction had 2 bases not matched to a gene; V was cut back by 5 bases and J by 0 bases. The CDR3 sequence is CASSRGLASYEQYF. The CDR3 DNA reads TGTGCCAGCAGCCGGGGACTAGCCTCCTACGAGCAGTACTTC.

The chain carries TRBV4-1 and TRBJ2-5; D is possibly TRBD2 (7 bases). The CDR3 runs 15 residues. The germline CDR1 and CDR2 sequences are MGHRA and YSYEKL. Trimming took 2 bases from V and 1 from J, leaving 11 bases between them. In DNA, the CDR3 is TGCGCCAGCAGCCAAAGGGCGGGGGCCCAAGAGACCCAGTACTTC. Translating it yields CASSQRAGAQETQYF.

The chain recombines TRBV6-5 with TRBJ1-1; maybe TRBD1 (6 bases). Trimming cost V 6 bases and J 7 bases, with 12 bases left between them. Germline-derived CDR1 and CDR2 are MNHEY and SVGAGI. The CDR3 spans 12 residues. In DNA form, the CDR3 reads TGTGCCAGCAGCTCAACAGGGAGTGAAGCTTTCTTT. Translation gives CASSSTGSEAFF.

This clone appeared once. This chain links TRBV4-1 with TRBJ1-6; D is ambiguous. Germline V gene lookup returns CDR1 MGHRA and CDR2 YSYEKL. Trimming took off 4 bases at V and 8 bases at J, with 15 bases between the two ends. This CDR3 contains 15 residues. The CDR3 spells CASSPPLASDSPLHF. CDR3 nucleotide sequence: TGCGCCAGCAGCCCTCCCCTGGCCTCCGATTCACCCCTCCACTTT.

The chain is built from TRBV27 and TRBJ2-3; D is ambiguous. V was clipped by 8 bases and J by 2 bases, with 11 bases between them. Germline V gene sequence: CDR1 MNHEY, CDR2 SMNVEV (reference sequence). This CDR3 has 13 amino acids. The DNA for the CDR3 is TGTGCCAGCTCCTATACCCCCACAGATACGCAGTATTTT. Translated, it gives CASSYTPTDTQYF.

V gene TRBV5-1 combines with J gene TRBJ2-3, with 8 positions matching TRBD1. This CDR3 is built from 17 residues. V was clipped by 3 bases and J by 6 bases; unmatched bases: 15. Germline V CDR1 and CDR2: SGHRS, YFSETQ. The CDR3 nucleotides are TGCGCCAGCAGCTATAGCTTTGGCAGGGGGCGCGGGGATACGCAGTATTTT. This sequence encodes CASSYSFGRGRGDTQYF.

Only one count was recorded for this clone. The CDR3 sequence: CASSEGQLNTEAFF. CDR3 DNA sequence: TGCGCCAGCAGCGAGGGACAGCTGAACACTGAAGCTTTCTTT. The chain joins TRBV5-1 to TRBJ1-1; TRBD1 aligns across 7 bases. This CDR3 is 14 amino acids long. Trimming cost V 4 bases and J 0 bases; bases outside gene matches: 3. CDR1 SGHRS and CDR2 YFSETQ come from the germline V gene.